This is a list of T cell receptor beta chains from one sample in a study of patients and donors after allogeneic stem cell transplantation. MiXCR, run by TCRdb on the RT-PCR reads, gives a single entry per CDR3 protein. The sample records about 72,000 distinct CDR3 sequences, 26% being singletons. The sequencing sample was made of blood, either unsorted or a sorted T cell fraction (not recorded which). These receptors were collected from a human donor who was either an allogeneic HSCT recipient or a stem cell or donor lymphocyte infusion donor (not recorded which). It is not recorded whose cells these are; they may come from a transplant donor. The CDR3 runs from the conserved cysteine through the conserved F or W. D genes are given only for firm matches. A clone size is listed for some rows: how often the clone was seen (once, few, many), or a class if it is expanded.

clone_size,v_call,d_call,j_call,cdr3_aa,cdr3_nt
.,TRBV10-3,.,TRBJ2-3,CAISESGPPDTQYF,TGTGCCATCAGTGAGTCGGGGCCGCCAGATACGCAGTATTTT
.,TRBV5-1,TRBD2,TRBJ2-5,CASRLLTSDQETQYF,TGCGCCAGCAGACTCCTGACTAGCGACCAAGAGACCCAGTACTTC
.,TRBV18,TRBD1,TRBJ2-3,CASSPLETGVSTDTQYF,TGTGCCAGCTCACCGTTGGAGACAGGGGTCAGCACAGATACGCAGTATTTT
few,TRBV7-7,.,TRBJ2-5,CASSLHGEETQYF,TGTGCCAGCAGCTTACATGGGGAAGAGACCCAGTACTTC
.,TRBV5-1,.,TRBJ1-5,CASSLSGTDYQPQHF,TGCGCCAGCAGCTTGTCCGGGACGGACTATCAGCCCCAGCATTTT
.,TRBV7-2,.,TRBJ1-1,CASSLDRQNTEAFF,TGTGCCAGCAGCTTAGACAGGCAGAACACTGAAGCTTTCTTT
few,TRBV7-6,TRBD1,TRBJ2-7,CASSPLRIRQGKTYSYEQYF,TGTGCCAGCAGCCCCCTTAGGATTAGACAGGGCAAAACTTACTCCTACGAGCAGTACTTC
.,TRBV18,.,TRBJ1-1,CASSPDPVNTEAFF,TGTGCCAGCTCACCTGATCCAGTGAACACTGAAGCTTTCTTT
few,TRBV7-3,.,TRBJ1-1,CASSPLINTEAFF,TGTGCCAGCAGCCCCCTTATCAACACTGAAGCTTTCTTT
few,TRBV29-1,.,TRBJ2-5,CSVVSPGETQYF,TGCAGCGTTGTTTCCCCGGGAGAGACCCAGTACTTC
.,TRBV6-5,.,TRBJ1-1,CASQGAGEAFF,TGTGCCAGTCAGGGAGCGGGTGAAGCTTTCTTT
few,TRBV12-3/TRBV12-4,TRBD2,TRBJ2-2,CASTGGTGELFF,TGTGCCAGCACCGGGGGGACCGGGGAGCTGTTTTTT
.,TRBV2,TRBD2,TRBJ2-1,CASSEASSGGAYNEQFF,TGTGCCAGCAGTGAAGCAAGTAGCGGGGGGGCCTACAATGAGCAGTTCTTC
.,TRBV7-6,TRBD1,TRBJ2-3,CASSLRTGDTDTQYF,TGTGCCAGCAGCTTAAGGACAGGGGACACAGATACGCAGTATTTT
few,TRBV6-2/TRBV6-3,.,TRBJ2-2,CASSYSIRVNTGELFF,TGTGCCAGCAGTTACTCGATTAGGGTGAACACCGGGGAGCTGTTTTTT
.,TRBV4-3,TRBD2,TRBJ2-1,CASSQSFSGSLVNEQFF,TGCGCCAGCAGCCAATCTTTCAGCGGGAGTTTAGTCAATGAGCAGTTCTTC
.,TRBV5-1,TRBD1,TRBJ2-5,CASTDPGQGAGETQYF,TGCGCCAGCACCGACCCGGGACAGGGGGCAGGAGAGACCCAGTACTTC
few,TRBV5-6,TRBD2,TRBJ2-1,CASSLGSGKQFF,TGTGCCAGCAGCTTAGGTAGCGGGAAGCAGTTCTTC
.,TRBV25-1,.,TRBJ2-7,CARDYEQYF,TGTGCCAGAGACTACGAGCAGTACTTC
.,TRBV12-3/TRBV12-4,.,TRBJ1-3,CASTRIRVNTIYF,TGTGCCAGCACCCGAATCAGGGTAAACACCATATATTTT
.,TRBV29-1,.,TRBJ1-1,CSVRVSGIETEAFF,TGCAGCGTGAGGGTCAGCGGGATAGAGACTGAAGCTTTCTTT
.,TRBV30,.,TRBJ1-5,CAWTGNSNQPQHF,TGTGCCTGGACAGGGAATAGCAATCAGCCCCAGCATTTT
.,TRBV25-1,TRBD2,TRBJ2-1,CASSDLSGGADGNEQFF,TGTGCCAGCAGTGACCTCTCCGGGGGGGCCGACGGGAATGAGCAGTTCTTC
.,TRBV7-2,.,TRBJ1-6,CASSLARNSPLHF,TGTGCCAGCAGCTTAGCCCGAAATTCACCCCTCCACTTT
.,TRBV28,TRBD2,TRBJ2-3,CASSLSGTSTDTQYF,TGTGCCAGCAGTTTAAGCGGGACGAGCACAGATACGCAGTATTTT
.,TRBV6-5,.,TRBJ2-5,CASSYPDQGRETQYF,TGTGCCAGCAGTTACCCGGACCAGGGGAGAGAGACCCAGTACTTC
few,TRBV9,.,TRBJ2-7,CASSVEQGYEQYF,TGTGCCAGCAGCGTAGAGCAGGGGTACGAGCAGTACTTC
.,TRBV20-1,.,TRBJ1-1,CSARGMRAENTEAFF,TGCAGTGCTAGAGGTATGAGGGCGGAGAACACTGAAGCTTTCTTT
.,TRBV10-3,TRBD2,TRBJ2-2,CAIGDYPLTGELFF,TGTGCCATCGGGGACTACCCATTAACCGGGGAGCTGTTTTTT
.,TRBV19,TRBD1,TRBJ1-2,CASSIGTGGYGYTF,TGTGCCAGTAGTATTGGGACAGGGGGCTATGGCTACACCTTC
.,TRBV21-1,.,TRBJ2-5,CASSKGSGGKTQYF,TGTGCCAGCAGCAAAGGTTCTGGGGGGAAGACCCAGTACTTC
few,TRBV2,.,TRBJ2-5,CASSMDYTETQYF,TGTGCCAGCAGTATGGACTACACAGAGACCCAGTACTTC
.,TRBV3-1,.,TRBJ1-2,CASSRFQSMVGYTF,TGTGCCAGCAGCCGTTTTCAATCAATGGTTGGCTACACCTTC
.,TRBV5-6,.,TRBJ2-1,CASRTPDTDNEQFF,TGTGCCAGCAGGACACCGGACACCGACAATGAGCAGTTCTTC
.,TRBV7-9,.,TRBJ2-1,CASSLSLGTNEQFF,TGTGCCAGCAGCTTATCCCTAGGAACCAATGAGCAGTTCTTC
.,TRBV10-3,.,TRBJ2-3,CAISANLNTDTQYF,TGTGCCATCAGCGCTAACTTGAACACAGATACGCAGTATTTT
many,TRBV6-5,.,TRBJ1-6,CASSRSPGRAYNSPLHF,TGTGCCAGCAGTCGCTCTCCCGGCAGGGCCTATAATTCACCCCTCCACTTT
.,TRBV7-8,.,TRBJ2-1,CASSLLRLSPNEQFF,TGTGCCAGCAGCTTACTCCGGCTGTCGCCCAATGAGCAGTTCTTC
.,TRBV10-3,.,TRBJ1-4,CAISELPDLNEKLFF,TGTGCCATCAGTGAGCTGCCAGATCTTAATGAAAAACTGTTTTTT
.,TRBV20-1,.,TRBJ1-5,CSAETSNQPQHF,TGCAGTGCCGAGACTAGCAATCAGCCCCAGCATTTT
few,TRBV6-6,.,TRBJ1-1,CASRKDILGTEAFF,TGTGCCAGCAGAAAGGACATCCTAGGGACTGAAGCTTTCTTT